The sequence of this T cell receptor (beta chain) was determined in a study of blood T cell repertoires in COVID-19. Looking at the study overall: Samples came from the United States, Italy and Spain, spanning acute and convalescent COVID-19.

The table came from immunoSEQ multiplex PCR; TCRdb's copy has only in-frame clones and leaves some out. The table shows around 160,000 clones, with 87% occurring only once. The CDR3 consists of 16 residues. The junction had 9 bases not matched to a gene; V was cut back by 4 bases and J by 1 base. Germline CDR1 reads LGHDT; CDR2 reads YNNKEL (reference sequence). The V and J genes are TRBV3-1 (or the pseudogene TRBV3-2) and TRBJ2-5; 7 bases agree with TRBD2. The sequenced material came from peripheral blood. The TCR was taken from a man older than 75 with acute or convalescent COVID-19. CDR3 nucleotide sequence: TGTGCCAGCAGCCGGGTCGGGACTACCACCCAAGAGACCCAGTACTTC. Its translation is CASSRVGTTTQETQYF.